Listed below are T cell receptor beta chains from one sample, sequenced in a study of blood T cell repertoires in COVID-19. Assay: immunoSEQ multiplex PCR; the TCRdb copy retains only in-frame clones and omits some. In the table there are approximately 130,000 clones, roughly 71% of which are singletons. Source material: peripheral blood. The receptors stem from a man older than 75 with acute or convalescent COVID-19. Both conserved end residues are part of each CDR3. A D gene is named only where the DNA matches it firmly. Clone size, where shown, is once, few, many, or a class for clones that have expanded.

>TRBJ2-2|NA|TRBV5-4|NA
CASSLMTANTGELFF
TGTGCCAGCAGCTTGATGACAGCGAACACCGGGGAGCTGTTTTTT
>TRBJ1-6|NA|TRBV9|TRBD1
CASSGRPGQGDNSPLHF
TGTGCCAGCAGCGGCCGGCCGGGGCAGGGGGATAATTCACCCCTCCACTTT
>TRBJ2-2|NA|TRBV25-1|NA
CASRREGLADTGELFF
TGTGCCAGCAGGAGAGAAGGCTTGGCGGACACCGGGGAGCTGTTTTTT
>TRBJ1-2|NA|TRBV11-2|NA
CASSLLQGYGYTF
TGTGCCAGCAGCTTGTTACAGGGATATGGCTACACCTTC
>TRBJ2-7|many|TRBV5-4|TRBD2
CASSPGGLVSGYEQYF
TGTGCCAGCAGCCCGGGAGGATTGGTGTCAGGCTACGAGCAGTACTTC
>TRBJ1-6|NA|TRBV3-1/TRBV3-2|NA
CASSSDQGQNSPLHF
TGTGCCAGCAGCAGCGACCAGGGGCAGAATTCACCCCTCCACTTT
>TRBJ2-7|few|TRBV10-3|TRBD1
CAISESEGTGGSPYEQYF
TGTGCCATCAGTGAGTCGGAAGGGACAGGGGGTAGTCCCTACGAGCAGTACTTC
>TRBJ2-5|NA|TRBV4-2|TRBD2
CASSQSSGGEEETQYF
TGTGCCAGCAGCCAATCTAGCGGGGGCGAGGAAGAGACCCAGTACTTC
>TRBJ1-2|NA|TRBV7-9|TRBD1
CASSSNPDRGQGYTF
TGTGCCAGCAGTTCCAACCCGGACAGGGGTCAGGGCTACACCTTC
>TRBJ1-6|NA|TRBV25-1|NA
CASSDRVGSPLHF
TGTGCCAGCAGTGACAGGGTTGGGTCACCCCTCCACTTT
>TRBJ2-5|NA|TRBV6-5|NA
CASSYGRFGQETQYF
TGTGCCAGCAGTTACGGCCGGTTCGGGCAAGAGACCCAGTACTTC
>TRBJ2-4|NA|TRBV12-3/TRBV12-4|NA
CASSETEGGIQYF
TGTGCCAGCAGCGAAACAGAGGGCGGCATTCAGTACTTC
>TRBJ2-2|NA|TRBV5-8|TRBD1
CASSRLVGTVNTGELFF
TGTGCCAGCAGCCGCCTGGTTGGGACAGTGAACACCGGGGAGCTGTTTTTT
>TRBJ2-3|few|TRBV5-1|NA
CASSPPTDTQYF
TGCGCCAGCAGCCCTCCCACAGATACGCAGTATTTT
>TRBJ2-1|NA|TRBV24-1|TRBD1
CATSEGTVVRYNEQFF
TGTGCCACCAGTGAGGGGACAGTGGTTCGGTACAATGAGCAGTTCTTC
>TRBJ2-1|NA|TRBV5-1|TRBD1
CASSSRTGGSNEQFF
TGCGCCAGCAGCTCAAGGACAGGGGGCTCGAATGAGCAGTTCTTC
>TRBJ1-5|few|TRBV2|NA
CASSQGNSHYQPQHF
TGTGCCAGCAGCCAAGGAAACAGCCACTATCAGCCCCAGCATTTT
>TRBJ1-5|NA|TRBV2|TRBD1
CASSATGNLGQPQHF
TGTGCCAGCAGTGCGACAGGGAATCTCGGTCAGCCCCAGCATTTT
>TRBJ1-2|many|TRBV4-1|NA
CASSRTVSNYGYTF
TGCGCCAGCAGCCGGACAGTCTCTAACTATGGCTACACCTTC
>TRBJ1-6|NA|TRBV6-5|NA
CASSYSKQGYNSPLHF
TGTGCCAGCAGTTACTCGAAACAGGGCTATAATTCACCCCTCCACTTT
>TRBJ2-2|NA|TRBV29-1|TRBD1
CSVEEGTGTGELFF
TGCAGCGTTGAAGAAGGGACAGGGACCGGGGAGCTGTTTTTT
>TRBJ1-5|NA|TRBV10-3|NA
CAIRTGDGYQPQHF
TGTGCCATCAGGACAGGCGATGGATATCAGCCCCAGCATTTT
>TRBJ2-1|NA|TRBV4-3|NA
CASSQRSWNEQFF
TGCGCCAGCAGCCAACGGTCGTGGAATGAGCAGTTCTTC
>TRBJ1-5|NA|TRBV4-1|NA
CASSQGLAGVGQPQHF
TGCGCCAGCAGCCAAGGTTTGGCAGGGGTTGGGCAGCCCCAGCATTTT
>TRBJ2-3|few|TRBV7-2|NA
CASSLSSTDTQYF
TGTGCCAGCAGCTTATCAAGCACAGATACGCAGTATTTT
>TRBJ2-3|NA|TRBV5-1|NA
CASSLGARTDTDTQYF
TGCGCCAGCAGCTTGGGGGCACGGACAGACACAGATACGCAGTATTTT
>TRBJ2-4|NA|TRBV30|NA
CAWSPGKNIQYF
TGTGCCTGGAGTCCAGGGAAAAACATTCAGTACTTC